The 3 T cell receptor beta chains listed next were all sequenced from one sample in a study of T cells after yellow fever vaccination. One entry per CDR3 protein results from TCRdb running MiXCR on the 5' RACE reads. In the table there are some 250,000 distinct CDR3 sequences, about 7% of which are singletons. The sample here was CD4+ T cells sorted from PBMCs, taken 15 days after the yellow fever booster vaccination. The receptors originated from a man younger than 45 who received the YFV17D yellow fever vaccine.

This clonotype appeared a few times. This chain joins TRBV5-1 and TRBJ2-2; D is possibly TRBD1 (5 bases). V gave up 6 bases and J gave up 3 bases, with 15 bases separating them. In germline, CDR1 is SGHRS, CDR2 YFSETQ. The CDR3 runs 15 residues. This CDR3 reads CASTLAFRDTGELFF. DNA of the CDR3: TGCGCCAGCACCCTCGCTTTCAGGGACACCGGGGAGCTGTTTTTT.

This clonotype was observed at least ten times. The J gene is TRBJ2-7, the V gene TRBV7-2; 9 nucleotides match TRBD2. Germline trimming cut 5 bases from V and 6 bases from J; bases unmatched to any gene: 11. This CDR3 spans 15 amino acids. From germline, CDR1 is SGHTA and CDR2 FQGNSA. The CDR3 nucleotides read TGTGCCAGCAGCCCGAATAGCGGGGGTTGGAGCGAGCAGTACTTC. Its protein product is CASSPNSGGWSEQYF.

This clonotype has only a few counts. This sequence joins TRBV9 and TRBJ1-6; D is ambiguous. Trimming took 3 bases from V and 0 from J, leaving 7 bases between them. Germline V CDR1 and CDR2: SGDLS, YYNGEE. This CDR3 has 15 amino acids. CDR3 nucleotide sequence: TGTGCCAGCAGCGCGACCTTCTCCTATAATTCACCCCTCCACTTT. This sequence encodes CASSATFSYNSPLHF.